The clone carrying this T cell receptor beta chain was observed a few times. As yet, its antigen is unknown. Repertoires were generated with immunoSEQ multiplex PCR, while TCRdb's copy carries only in-frame clones and drops some. The top ten clones hold 3.5% to 4.5% of a sample with almost 2,500 clones, approximately 35% of them seen once. This CDR3 spans 17 amino acids. V lost 5 bases, J lost 0 bases, and 11 bases stayed unmatched. Looked up from germline, CDR1 is SGHNT and CDR2 is YENEEA. These data are taken from a study of T cells in localized non-small cell lung cancer. General observations from the study: Uninvolved adjacent lung showed peak T cell clonality, exceeding tumor.

The gene calls are TRBV11-3 and TRBJ2-3, with 7 bases matching TRBD2. The sequence derives from a male donor older than 55 with stage II squamous cell lung carcinoma. The source material was lymph node tissue, sampled before any cancer treatment. The CDR3: CASSHGAGVSSTDTQYF. The CDR3 DNA sequence: TGTGCCAGCAGCCACGGGGCGGGAGTGTCAAGCACAGATACGCAGTATTTT. Supplemented by reference TRBV11-3 and TRBJ2-3, the full variable domain reads EAGVVQSPRYKIIEKKQPVAFWCNPISGHNTLYWYLQNLGQGPELLIRYENEEAVDDSQLPKDRFSAERLKGVDSTLKIQPAELGDSAVYLCASSHGAGVSSTDTQYFGPGTRLTVL.